This T cell receptor (beta chain) was observed in a study of blood T cell repertoires in COVID-19. Study-level information: Spain, Italy and the United States supplied samples that represented acute and convalescent COVID-19.

CDR3 length: 14 residues. Germline V lookup: CDR1 SGHTA, CDR2 FQGNSA. The V gene end was trimmed by 11 bases and the J gene end by 1 base; junction bases not matched to a gene: 6. Authors' processing steps: Estimation of nucleated cell counts was performed using reference gene primer amplification. Here immunoSEQ multiplex PCR was the method, and the copy in TCRdb shows in-frame clones only, minus some. V and J calls and clone size are copied from that table; D and trimming were computed from the DNA. The table lists more than 80,000 clones, approximately 78% of them singletons. The receptor comes from a man aged 50 to 60 with active or convalescent COVID-19. V usage is TRBV7-2 and J usage is TRBJ2-2; 8 bases match TRBD1. Sequencing was carried out using peripheral blood. This chain's CDR3 is CARAGTGNTGELFF. CDR3 nucleotides: TGTGCCCGAGCCGGGACAGGGAACACCGGGGAGCTGTTTTTT.